The 10 T cell receptor beta chains given below trace back to one sample, sequenced in a study of blood T cell repertoires in COVID-19. Only in-frame clones appear in the TCRdb table, and some are missing; sequencing was by immunoSEQ multiplex PCR. There are about 120,000 clones in the sample; 70% to 85% occur only once, and less than 9% lies in the top ten. Sequenced material: peripheral blood. All receptors come from a man in his 70s with active or convalescent COVID-19.

The chain carries TRBV7-3 and TRBJ2-1; TRBD2 matches at 7 bases. Germline lookup yields CDR1 SGHTA and CDR2 FQGTGA. The trim removed 0 bases at V and 9 bases at J, leaving 2 bases unmatched. This CDR3 spans 13 amino acids. The CDR3 reads CASSLTSGGEQFF. The CDR3 nucleotides are TGTGCCAGCAGCTTAACGTCGGGGGGTGAGCAGTTCTTC.

The V gene is TRBV7-9, the J gene TRBJ1-2, with D possibly being TRBD1 (5 bases). The length of the CDR3 is 15 residues. V gave up 5 bases and J gave up 8 bases, with 21 bases separating them. CDR1 is SEHNR, CDR2 FQNEAQ, per germline (reference sequence). The CDR3 bases are TGTGCCAGCAGCAGTAAAGGGGAGGGGACGAGCGGCTACACCTTC. The encoded protein is CASSSKGEGTSGYTF. Based on the CDR3 plus reference TRBV7-9 and TRBJ1-2, the full variable domain is DTGVSQNPRHKITKRGQNVTFRCDPISEHNRLYWYRQTLGQGPEFLTYFQNEAQLEKSRLLSDRFSAERPKGSFSTLEIQRTEQGDSAMYLCASSSKGEGTSGYTFGSGTRLTVV.

The chain couples TRBV29-1 to TRBJ1-3; D gene ambiguous. V dropped 4 bases and J dropped 0 bases, with 4 bases sitting between them. The CDR3 runs to 12 residues. Germline V gene data show CDR1 as SQVTM and CDR2 as ANQGSEA. The CDR3 DNA reads TGCAGCGTTGTAGTCTCTGGAAACACCATATATTTT. It is translated as CSVVVSGNTIYF.

This chain links TRBV28 with TRBJ1-3; no clear D gene. The length of the CDR3 is 14 residues. The V gene lost 3 bases and the J gene lost 1 base, with 7 bases spanning the gap. CDR1 is MDHEN, CDR2 SYDVKM, per germline. The CDR3 loop is CASSFPGSGNTIYF. DNA of the CDR3: TGTGCCAGCAGTTTTCCCGGGTCTGGAAACACCATATATTTT.

The CDR3 sequence: CASSYGREITGELFF. CDR3 sequence (DNA): TGTGCCAGCAGTTACGGACGGGAGATCACCGGGGAGCTGTTTTTT. The V and J genes are TRBV6-9 and TRBJ2-2; maybe TRBD2 (6 bases). From germline, CDR1 is MNHGY and CDR2 SVAAGI. V dropped 3 bases and J dropped 4 bases, with 12 bases sitting between them. This CDR3 contains 15 residues.

The chain links TRBV9 to TRBJ1-1; the D is unclear. Per the germline V gene, CDR1 is SGDLS and CDR2 is YYNGEE. The CDR3 extends over 14 amino acids. The germline V and J ends were trimmed by 4 bases and 1 base, with 11 bases remaining between them. The CDR3 DNA sequence: TGTGCCAGCAGCCCTCCCCCCGGGAACACTGAAGCTTTCTTT. Translated, it gives CASSPPPGNTEAFF. Based on the CDR3 plus reference TRBV9 and TRBJ1-1, the full variable domain is DSGVTQTPKHLITATGQRVTLRCSPRSGDLSVYWYQQSLDQGLQFLIQYYNGEERAKGNILERFSAQQFPDLHSELNLSSLELGDSALYFCASSPPPGNTEAFFGQGTRLTVV.

This chain joins TRBV5-1 and TRBJ2-5; the match to TRBD1 covers 9 bases. V trimming: 5 bases; J trimming: 4 bases; junction bases outside the gene matches: 6. Per the germline V gene, CDR1 is SGHRS and CDR2 is YFSETQ. The CDR3 length is 14 residues. Here the CDR3 DNA reads TGCGCCAGCAGAACCGGGACAGGGAGAGAGACCCAGTACTTC. As protein: CASRTGTGRETQYF.

This clone was found once. The genes are TRBV15 and TRBJ2-5; possibly TRBD1 for D (5 bases). V dropped 0 bases and J dropped 4 bases, with 12 bases sitting between them. Germline loops: CDR1 LNHNV, CDR2 YYDKDF (reference sequence). The CDR3 totals 15 residues. CDR3 sequence reads: CATSRDGAPSETQYF. In nucleotides, the CDR3 is TGTGCCACCAGCAGAGATGGGGCCCCCTCAGAGACCCAGTACTTC. The full variable domain, with the rest looked up from reference TRBV15 and TRBJ2-5, is DAMVIQNPRYQVTQFGKPVTLSCSQTLNHNVMYWYQQKSSQAPKLLFHYYDKDFNNEADTPDNFQSRRPNTSFCFLDIRSPGLGDTAMYLCATSRDGAPSETQYFGPGTRLLVL.

Turning to this clone: The junction and the germline gene differ at one end; a read error may be behind it. The V and J genes are TRBV5-1 and TRBJ2-3; 11 bases map to TRBD1. CDR3 length: 14 residues. In germline, CDR1 is SGHRS, CDR2 YFSETQ. For the CDR3, the DNA is TGCGCCAGCAGTTTGGGACAGGGGGTAGATACGCAGTATTTT. It encodes CASSLGQGVDTQYF.

The rearrangement uses TRBV25-1 and TRBJ1-2; D not resolved. The CDR3 has 12 residues. CDR1 and CDR2 from the germline V gene are MGHDK and SYGVNS. V was trimmed by 1 base and J by 7 bases, leaving 7 bases between them. CDR3 residues: CASSELAGGYTF. The CDR3 DNA reads TGTGCCAGCAGTGAATTGGCAGGTGGCTACACCTTC.